This T cell receptor beta chain is drawn from a study of cytotoxic CD8 clonotypes in ibrutinib-treated CLL. The germline V and J ends were trimmed by 3 bases and 3 bases, with 10 bases remaining between them. Germline CDR1 reads SGHRS; CDR2 reads YFSETQ. This CDR3 is built from 13 residues. TCRdb's table, derived via immunoSEQ multiplex PCR, lists solely in-frame clones and lacks some. The data contain 150,000 to 200,000 clones, approximately 90% of them seen just once; the ten biggest clones take up 3% to 3.5%. This clonotype was sampled from a human donor with chronic lymphocytic leukemia. Specimen: PBMCs, collected at disease progression, from a patient treated with ibrutinib. The chain links TRBV5-1 to TRBJ2-7, with a tentative D call TRBD1 (6 bases). CDR3: CASSWTQGYEQYF. CDR3 sequence (DNA): TGCGCCAGCAGCTGGACACAGGGCTACGAGCAGTACTTC.